This TCR beta chain is drawn from a study of cytomegalovirus exposure and HLA in healthy donors. Study-wide background: The Caucasian-associated ancestry cluster held 80% to 90% of a few hundred genotyped donors. General study results and limits: Reportedly, fewer N-insertions than the roughly 600-donor mean appeared in an Asian-associated ancestry cluster in a later analysis. According to a later analysis, most TCR beta chains associated with CMV appeared HLA-restricted. In vitro testing confirmed a few CMV-associated chains as specific for CMV antigens.

Of note for this clone: The antigen is unknown.

Trimming left V 0 bases short and J 1 base short, with 7 bases between. Germline CDR1 and CDR2: SGHTA and FQGTGA. This CDR3 spans 15 amino acids. The study ran its PCR with 60 Vbeta and 13 Jbeta primers. Some clones are missing from TCRdb's copy, which holds only in-frame ones; the method was immunoSEQ multiplex PCR. The repertoire holds 85,000 to 100,000 clones, with 75% to 85% as singletons. Sequenced sample: PBMCs. This rearrangement joins TRBV7-3 to TRBJ2-1; D perhaps matches TRBD2 (6 bases). The receptor's source is a woman aged 40 to 49 in good health and CMV-seronegative. As DNA, the CDR3 is TGTGCCAGCAGCTTAACCGGGGGTTCCTACAATGAGCAGTTCTTC. Protein sequence: CASSLTGGSYNEQFF.